These 2 T cell receptor beta chains share one sample of origin, sequenced in a study of T cells in Graves' hyperthyroidism and ophthalmopathy (dated by TCRdb to the late 2010s). The library was obtained by multiplex PCR. Sequencing relied on an Illumina HiSeq 2000. The TCR beta CDR3 regions were amplified from the RNA transcripts. The TCR CDR3 was subjected to a first round of RT-PCR using the HTBI primer set and the Qiagen OneStep RT-PCR kit. TCRdb itself trimmed the public reads at Q25 with fastp, ran MiXCR and retained productive beta chains. Rows are combined by CDR3 protein, so each entry shows the most common genes and DNA. The sample includes 460,000 or so distinct CDR3 sequences, with roughly an eighth observed a single time. About 17% of the sample is held by the ten biggest clonotypes. The sample comprised blood. These TCRs come from a woman younger than 35 with Graves' hyperthyroidism.

This clonotype has a count of ten or more. The rearrangement joins TRBV24-1 to TRBJ2-2; TRBD1 agrees at 8 bases. The junction had 7 bases not matched to a gene; V was cut back by 7 bases and J by 4 bases. Germline CDR1 reads KGHDR; CDR2 reads SFDVKD. The CDR3 is 15 residues long. The CDR3 loop is CATRAGGFITGELFF. The CDR3 DNA reads as TGTGCCACCAGGGCAGGGGGCTTCATCACCGGGGAGCTGTTTTTT.

This clonotype was detected only a few times. The chain uses TRBV12-3 or TRBV12-4 and TRBJ2-1; 11 bases agree with TRBD2. Losses at the gene ends were 3 bases for V and 12 bases for J; bases not matched to a gene: 13. CDR3 length: 16 residues. Here the CDR3 DNA reads TGTGCCAGCAGTTTTTCCCTTAGCGGGAGGGCCTCTGGGCAGTTCTTC. This sequence encodes CASSFSLSGRASGQFF.